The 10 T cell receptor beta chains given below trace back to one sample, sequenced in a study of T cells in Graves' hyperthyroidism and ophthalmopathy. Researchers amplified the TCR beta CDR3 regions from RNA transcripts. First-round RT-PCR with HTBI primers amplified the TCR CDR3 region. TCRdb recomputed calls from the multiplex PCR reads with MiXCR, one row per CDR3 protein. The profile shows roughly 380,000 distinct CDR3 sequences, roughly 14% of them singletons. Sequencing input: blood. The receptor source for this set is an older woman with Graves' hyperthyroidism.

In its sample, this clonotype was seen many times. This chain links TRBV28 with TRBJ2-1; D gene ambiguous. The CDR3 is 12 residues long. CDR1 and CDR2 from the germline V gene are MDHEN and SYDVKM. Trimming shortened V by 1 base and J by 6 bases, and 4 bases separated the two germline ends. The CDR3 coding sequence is TGTGCCAGCAGTTTATCCAGCAATGAGCAGTTCTTC. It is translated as CASSLSSNEQFF.

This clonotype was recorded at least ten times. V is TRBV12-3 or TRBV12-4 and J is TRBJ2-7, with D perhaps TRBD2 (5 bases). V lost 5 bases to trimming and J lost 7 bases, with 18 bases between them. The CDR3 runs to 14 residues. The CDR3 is CASSPLVARGEQYF. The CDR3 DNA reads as TGTGCCAGCAGTCCCCTGGTGGCCAGAGGGGAGCAGTACTTC.

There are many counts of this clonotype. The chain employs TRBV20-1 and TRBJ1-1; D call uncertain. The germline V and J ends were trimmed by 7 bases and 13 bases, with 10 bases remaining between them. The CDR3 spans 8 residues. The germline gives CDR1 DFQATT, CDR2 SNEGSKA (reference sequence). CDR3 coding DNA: TGCAGTGACCACTTTGGTTTCTTT. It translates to CSDHFGFF.

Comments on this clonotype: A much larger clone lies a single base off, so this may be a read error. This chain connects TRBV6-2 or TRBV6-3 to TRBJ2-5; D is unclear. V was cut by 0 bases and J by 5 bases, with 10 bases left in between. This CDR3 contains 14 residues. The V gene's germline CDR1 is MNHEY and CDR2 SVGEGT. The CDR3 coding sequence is TGTGCCAGCAGTTACTCGAGGTTCCGGGAGACCCAGTACTTC. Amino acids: CASSYSRFRETQYF.

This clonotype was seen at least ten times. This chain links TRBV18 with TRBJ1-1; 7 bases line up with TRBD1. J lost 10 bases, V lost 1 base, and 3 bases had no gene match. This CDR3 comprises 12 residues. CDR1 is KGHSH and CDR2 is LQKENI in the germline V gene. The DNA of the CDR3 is TGTGCCAGCTCACCACGGGACAGAGGAGCTTTCTTT. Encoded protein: CASSPRDRGAFF. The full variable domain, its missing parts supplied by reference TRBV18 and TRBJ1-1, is NAGVMQNPRHLVRRRGQEARLRCSPMKGHSHVYWYRQLPEEGLKFMVYLQKENIIDESGMPKERFSAEFPKEGPSILRIQQVVRGDSAAYFCASSPRDRGAFFGQGTRLTVV.

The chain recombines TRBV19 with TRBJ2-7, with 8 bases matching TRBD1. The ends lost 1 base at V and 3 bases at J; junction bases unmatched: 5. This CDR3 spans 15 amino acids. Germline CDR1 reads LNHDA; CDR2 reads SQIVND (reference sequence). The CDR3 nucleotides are TGTGCCAGTAGTATAGGGACAGGGTTTAGCTACGAGCAGTACTTC. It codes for CASSIGTGFSYEQYF.

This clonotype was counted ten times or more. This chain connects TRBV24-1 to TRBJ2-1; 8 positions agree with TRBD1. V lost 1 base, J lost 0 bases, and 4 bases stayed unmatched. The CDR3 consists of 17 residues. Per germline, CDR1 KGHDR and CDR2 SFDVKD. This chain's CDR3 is CATSDFGQGGSYNEQFF. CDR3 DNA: TGTGCCACCAGTGATTTCGGACAGGGCGGCTCCTACAATGAGCAGTTCTTC.

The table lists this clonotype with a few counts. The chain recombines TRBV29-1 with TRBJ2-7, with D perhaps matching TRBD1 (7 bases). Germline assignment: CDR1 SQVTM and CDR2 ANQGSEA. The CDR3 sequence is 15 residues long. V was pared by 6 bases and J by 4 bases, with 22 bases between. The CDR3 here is CSVRKTGQGRYEQYF. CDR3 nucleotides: TGCAGCGTCAGAAAGACAGGGCAGGGGAGGTACGAGCAGTACTTC.

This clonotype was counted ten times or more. CDR3 nucleotide sequence: TGCGCCAGCCGACGGTCGAACACCGGGGAGCTGTTTTTT. Protein sequence: CASRRSNTGELFF. The genes are TRBV5-1 and TRBJ2-2; D is undetermined. The CDR3 loop spans 13 amino acids. V dropped 7 bases and J dropped 0 bases, with 7 bases sitting between them. Germline V gene data show CDR1 as SGHRS and CDR2 as YFSETQ.

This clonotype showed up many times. The CDR3 protein is CASSELAGAGELFF. The DNA for the CDR3 is TGTGCCAGCAGTGAACTAGCGGGGGCCGGGGAGCTGTTTTTT. V gene TRBV2 combines with J gene TRBJ2-2; TRBD2 matches at 10 bases. The CDR3 length is 14 residues. V lost 2 bases and J lost 6; bases outside the gene matches: 0. Germline loops: CDR1 SNHLY, CDR2 FYNNEI.